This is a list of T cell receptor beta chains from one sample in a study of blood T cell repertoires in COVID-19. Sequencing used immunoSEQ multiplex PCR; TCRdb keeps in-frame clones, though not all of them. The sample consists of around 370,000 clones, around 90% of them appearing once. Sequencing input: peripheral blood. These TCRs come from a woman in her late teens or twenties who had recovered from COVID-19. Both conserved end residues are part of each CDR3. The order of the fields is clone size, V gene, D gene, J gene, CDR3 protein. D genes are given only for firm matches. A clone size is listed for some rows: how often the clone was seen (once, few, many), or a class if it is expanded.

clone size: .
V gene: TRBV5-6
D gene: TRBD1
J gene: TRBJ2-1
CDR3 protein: CASSFPTGTGGHNEQFF

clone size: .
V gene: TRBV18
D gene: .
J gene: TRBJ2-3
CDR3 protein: CASSHTASVSTDTQYF

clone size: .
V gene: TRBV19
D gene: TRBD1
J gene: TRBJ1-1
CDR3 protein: CASSIGPAGGVGTEAFF

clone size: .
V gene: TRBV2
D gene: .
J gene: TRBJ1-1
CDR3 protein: CASSEVTSNTEAFF

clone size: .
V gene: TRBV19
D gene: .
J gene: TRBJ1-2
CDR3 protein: CASSIRGGDYGYTF

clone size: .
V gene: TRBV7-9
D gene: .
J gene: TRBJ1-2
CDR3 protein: CATILQGRADTF

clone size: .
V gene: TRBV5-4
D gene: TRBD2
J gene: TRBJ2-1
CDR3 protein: CASSLWRERNEQFF

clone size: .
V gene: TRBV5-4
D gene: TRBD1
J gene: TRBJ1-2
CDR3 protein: CASQGTGPSGYTF

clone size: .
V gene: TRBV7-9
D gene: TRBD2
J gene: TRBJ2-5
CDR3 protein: CASSFLAGATQETQYF

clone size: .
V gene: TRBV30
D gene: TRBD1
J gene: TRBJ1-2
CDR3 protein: CAWSGTGLTMVGYTF

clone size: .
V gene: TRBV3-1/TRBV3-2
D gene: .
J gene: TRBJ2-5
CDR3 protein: CASSPTARADQETQYF

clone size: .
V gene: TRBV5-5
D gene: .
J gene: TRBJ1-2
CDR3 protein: CASSLGLLDGYTF

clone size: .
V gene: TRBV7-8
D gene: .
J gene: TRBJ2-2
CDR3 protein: CASSLGGRELFF

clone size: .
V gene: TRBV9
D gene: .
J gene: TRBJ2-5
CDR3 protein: CASSVADRRETQYF

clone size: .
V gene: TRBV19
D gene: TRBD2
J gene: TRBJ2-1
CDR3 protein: CASSVLAGQRNEQFF

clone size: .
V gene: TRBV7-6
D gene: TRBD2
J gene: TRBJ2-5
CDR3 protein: CASTPGGGRRETQYF

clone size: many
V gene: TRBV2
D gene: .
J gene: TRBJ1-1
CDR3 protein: CASTVGGRNTEAFF

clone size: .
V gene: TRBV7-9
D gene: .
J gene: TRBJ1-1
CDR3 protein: CASSLEHLVAFF

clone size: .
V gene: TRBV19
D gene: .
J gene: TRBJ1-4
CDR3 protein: CASTPRVREKLFF

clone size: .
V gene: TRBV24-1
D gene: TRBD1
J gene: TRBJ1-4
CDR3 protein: CATSDHGQAGGEKLFF

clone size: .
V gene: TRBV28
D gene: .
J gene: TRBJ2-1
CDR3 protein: CASKKGFTGYEQFF

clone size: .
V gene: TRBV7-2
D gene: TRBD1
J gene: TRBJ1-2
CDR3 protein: CASSGPGTGYGYTF

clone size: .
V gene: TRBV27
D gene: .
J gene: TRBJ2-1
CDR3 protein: CASSLRGSHNEQFF

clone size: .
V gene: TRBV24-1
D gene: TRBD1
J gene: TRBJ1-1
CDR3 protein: CATSDPGQGVAEAFF

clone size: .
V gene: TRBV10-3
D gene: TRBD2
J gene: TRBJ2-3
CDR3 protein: CAISATSGEDTQYF

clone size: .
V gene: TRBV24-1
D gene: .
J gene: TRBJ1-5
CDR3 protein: CATSEGRVVQPQHF

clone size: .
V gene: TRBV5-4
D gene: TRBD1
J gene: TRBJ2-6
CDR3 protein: CASGQGSHSGANVLTF

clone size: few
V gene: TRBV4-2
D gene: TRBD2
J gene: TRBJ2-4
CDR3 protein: CASSQGTSGRELRAKNIQYF